These T cell receptor beta chains were read from a single sample in a study of T-cell reconstitution after alpha-beta-depleted transplantation in children. MiXCR, applied by TCRdb to the PCR reads, yields one record per CDR3 protein. Of 800,000 to 1,000,000 distinct CDR3 sequences listed, about 31% are singletons. Sequencing was performed on PBMCs, mostly from graft donor cells, taken 360 days after TCRalphabeta/CD19-depleted stem cell transplant. The origin of the receptors is a boy less than two years old who had a stem cell transplant for SCID, so the T cells may come from the graft donor. The CDR3 runs from the conserved cysteine through the conserved F or W. The D gene is left open where the match is weak. Clone sizes are given selectively: once, few, many, or a class where the clone is expanded.

J	size	V	D	DNA	CDR3
TRBJ2-3	NA	TRBV25-1	NA	TGTGCCAGCAGGACTAGAGAGGATACGCAGTATTTT	CASRTREDTQYF
TRBJ2-5	once	TRBV29-1	TRBD2	TGCAGCGTTGGTTCAGGACTAGTTTTAGAGACCCAGTACTTC	CSVGSGLVLETQYF
TRBJ2-7	NA	TRBV20-1	TRBD1	TGCAGTGCTAGCCGACAACAGGGGGTTCAGGACGAGCAGTACTTC	CSASRQQGVQDEQYF
TRBJ2-3	NA	TRBV7-3	TRBD1	TGTGCCAGCAGCTTAGGGGCAGGGACAGGCCGTTCTTTCACAGATACGCAGTATTTT	CASSLGAGTGRSFTDTQYF
TRBJ1-1	many	TRBV7-9	TRBD1	TGTGCCAGCAGTTTGGGGGACAGGGTGAACACTGAAGCTTTCTTT	CASSLGDRVNTEAFF
TRBJ1-2	NA	TRBV19	NA	TGTGCCAGTAGTATAGACGTTGAAGGCTACACCTTC	CASSIDVEGYTF
TRBJ1-2	NA	TRBV5-1	NA	TGCGCCAGCAGCTTCGCCCCGTCTAACTATGGCTACACCTTC	CASSFAPSNYGYTF
TRBJ2-6	NA	TRBV18	NA	TGTGCCAGCTCACCTCTTGACAGCTCTGGGGCCAACGTCCTGACTTTC	CASSPLDSSGANVLTF
TRBJ2-7	NA	TRBV7-9	TRBD2	TGTGCCAGCAGCTTGGAGCGGGGAACCTACGAGCAGTACTTC	CASSLERGTYEQYF
TRBJ1-3	NA	TRBV29-1	NA	TGCAGCGTTAGGTCGGGGAGCACCATATATTTT	CSVRSGSTIYF
TRBJ2-7	few	TRBV29-1	NA	TGCAGCGTTGTTCCAGCGGACTCCTACGAGCAGTACTTC	CSVVPADSYEQYF
TRBJ2-2	NA	TRBV3-1	NA	TGTGCCAGCAGCCAAGAGAGGCCAGGTGGGACCGGGGAGCTGTTTTTT	CASSQERPGGTGELFF
TRBJ2-5	once	TRBV2	NA	TGTGCCAGCCATCTTAGCGGACCCCAAGAGACCCAGTACTTC	CASHLSGPQETQYF
TRBJ2-3	few	TRBV29-1	TRBD2	TGCAGCGTTGCGGGACTAGCGGGGTCCACAGATACGCAGTATTTT	CSVAGLAGSTDTQYF
TRBJ2-3	NA	TRBV5-1	NA	TGCGCCAGCAGCCCCAGGGGGGTGGACACAGATACGCAGTATTTT	CASSPRGVDTDTQYF
TRBJ2-2	many	TRBV2	NA	TGTGCCAGCACCTCGACCGGCCGGGAGCTGTTTTTT	CASTSTGRELFF
TRBJ1-1	NA	TRBV10-3	NA	TGTGCCATCAGATCAACGACAGAAATAACTGAAGCTTTCTTT	CAIRSTTEITEAFF
TRBJ2-7	few	TRBV20-1	TRBD1	TGCAGTGCCAACGGTCGGGGACAGGGGTATTACGAGCAGTACTTC	CSANGRGQGYYEQYF
TRBJ2-3	NA	TRBV29-1	TRBD2	TGCAGCGTTGAAAAGCTAGCGGGGGGGCCAAACGGCGATACGCAGTATTTT	CSVEKLAGGPNGDTQYF
TRBJ1-1	few	TRBV20-1	NA	TGCAGTGCTACCCCGTTACGATCCAACACTGAAGCTTTCTTT	CSATPLRSNTEAFF
TRBJ2-3	NA	TRBV4-1	NA	TGCGCCAGCAGCCAACCAGGGGCTACCACAGATACGCAGTATTTT	CASSQPGATTDTQYF
TRBJ2-3	NA	TRBV4-3	NA	TGCGCCAGCAGCCAAGATCTCGGGGCGGGGATTACAGATACGCAGTATTTT	CASSQDLGAGITDTQYF
TRBJ2-7	NA	TRBV20-1	TRBD2	TGCAGTGCTAGAGCGCTAGCGGGGGGCAGCTACGAGCAGTACTTC	CSARALAGGSYEQYF